This TCR beta chain originates from a study of identifying expanded T cells in peripheral blood. The method was immunoSEQ multiplex PCR; TCRdb's version includes in-frame clones alone and lacks a portion of them. The data show 75,000 to 95,000 clones, 89% seen once. The sequence was collected from a person aged 18 to 75 in good health. Sequences were obtained from blood.

The CDR3 loop is CASTGREETQYF. The CDR3 DNA reads TGTGCCAGCACAGGCAGGGAAGAGACCCAGTACTTC. This sequence joins TRBV7-9 and TRBJ2-5; perhaps TRBD1 as D (5 bases). The CDR3 is 12 amino acids. V was pared by 7 bases and J by 3 bases, with 9 bases between. The germline V gene encodes CDR1 SEHNR and CDR2 FQNEAQ (reference sequence). Full variable domain (remainder filled in from reference TRBV7-9 and TRBJ2-5): DTGVSQNPRHKITKRGQNVTFRCDPISEHNRLYWYRQTLGQGPEFLTYFQNEAQLEKSRLLSDRFSAERPKGSFSTLEIQRTEQGDSAMYLCASTGREETQYFGPGTRLLVL.